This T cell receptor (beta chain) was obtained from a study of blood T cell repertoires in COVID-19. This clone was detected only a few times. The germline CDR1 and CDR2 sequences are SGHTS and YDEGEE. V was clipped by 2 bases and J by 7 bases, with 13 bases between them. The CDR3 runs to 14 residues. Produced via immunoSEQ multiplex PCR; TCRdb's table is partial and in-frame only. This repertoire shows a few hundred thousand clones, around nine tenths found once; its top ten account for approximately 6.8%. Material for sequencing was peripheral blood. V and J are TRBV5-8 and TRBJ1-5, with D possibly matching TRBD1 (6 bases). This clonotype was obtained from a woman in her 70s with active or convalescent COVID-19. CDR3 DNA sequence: TGTGCCAGCAGCTTAGACAGGCGCGGCCAGCCCCAGCATTTT. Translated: CASSLDRRGQPQHF.